This T cell receptor (beta chain) was observed in a study of T cells in Graves' hyperthyroidism and ophthalmopathy. The CDR3 length is 14 residues. CDR1 is SNHLY and CDR2 is FYNNEI in the germline V gene. Amplified TCR beta CDR3 regions derived from RNA transcripts. The HTBI primer set was used in a first-round RT-PCR of the TCR CDR3. TCRdb re-called the multiplex PCR reads through MiXCR, storing one row per CDR3 protein. The profile shows approximately 610,000 distinct CDR3 sequences, about 14% of them singletons. This clonotype was picked up a small number of times. Its target is not known. One junction end disagrees with the germline gene, perhaps due to a read error. Clinical Activity Scores of at least 3, NOSPECS grades of at least 4 and durations under 3 months characterized ophthalmopathy patients. Study-level results: Clonotypes that were expanded in thyroid above 0.001 mostly appeared in blood too.

The clonotype was recovered from a woman aged 40 to 50 with Graves' ophthalmopathy. What was sequenced was blood. The chain is built from TRBV2 and TRBJ2-5, with D perhaps matching TRBD2 (6 bases). The CDR3 DNA reads as TGTGCCAGCAGGGCAGGGAGCGGGCGAGAGACTCAGTACTTC. This encodes CASRAGSGRETQYF.